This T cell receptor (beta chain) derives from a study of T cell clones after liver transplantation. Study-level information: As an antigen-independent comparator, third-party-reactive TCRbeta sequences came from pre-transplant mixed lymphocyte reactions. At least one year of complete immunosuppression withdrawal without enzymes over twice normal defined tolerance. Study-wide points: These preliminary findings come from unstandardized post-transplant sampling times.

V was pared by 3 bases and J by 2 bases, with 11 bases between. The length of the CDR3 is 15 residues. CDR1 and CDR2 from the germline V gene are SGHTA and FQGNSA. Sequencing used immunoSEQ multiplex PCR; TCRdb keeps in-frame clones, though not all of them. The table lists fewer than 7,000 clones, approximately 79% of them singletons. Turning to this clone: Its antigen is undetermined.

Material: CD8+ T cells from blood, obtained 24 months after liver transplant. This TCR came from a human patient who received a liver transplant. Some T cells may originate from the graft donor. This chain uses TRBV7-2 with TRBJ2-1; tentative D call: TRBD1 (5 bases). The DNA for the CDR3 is TGTGCCAGCAGCTTTAGCAGGGCGGCCTACAATGAGCAGTTCTTC. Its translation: CASSFSRAAYNEQFF. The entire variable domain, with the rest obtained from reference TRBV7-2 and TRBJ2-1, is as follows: GAGVSQSPSNKVTEKGKDVELRCDPISGHTALYWYRQSLGQGLEFLIYFQGNSAPDKSGLPSDRFSAERTGGSVSTLTIQRTQQEDSAVYLCASSFSRAAYNEQFFGPGTRLTVL.